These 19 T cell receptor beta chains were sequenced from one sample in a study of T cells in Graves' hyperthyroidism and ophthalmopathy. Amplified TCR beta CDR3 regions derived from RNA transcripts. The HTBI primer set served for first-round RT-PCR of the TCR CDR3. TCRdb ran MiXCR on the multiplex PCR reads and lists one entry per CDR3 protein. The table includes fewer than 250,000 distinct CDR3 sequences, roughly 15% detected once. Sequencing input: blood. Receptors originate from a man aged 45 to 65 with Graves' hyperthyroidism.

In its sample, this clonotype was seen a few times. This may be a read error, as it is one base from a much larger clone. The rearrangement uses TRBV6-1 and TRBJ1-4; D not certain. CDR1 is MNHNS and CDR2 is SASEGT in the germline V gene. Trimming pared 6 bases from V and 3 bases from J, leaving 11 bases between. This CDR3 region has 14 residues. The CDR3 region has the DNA TGTGCCAGCAGAACGGTCTACCCTAATGAAAAACTGTTTTTT. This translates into CASRTVYPNEKLFF.

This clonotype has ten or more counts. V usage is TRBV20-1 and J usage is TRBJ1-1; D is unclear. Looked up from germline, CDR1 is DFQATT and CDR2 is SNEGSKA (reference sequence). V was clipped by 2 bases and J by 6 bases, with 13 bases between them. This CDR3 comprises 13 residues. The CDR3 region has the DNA TGCAGTGCTAGACAGTCATTGTTTGCTGAAGCTTTCTTT. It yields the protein CSARQSLFAEAFF.

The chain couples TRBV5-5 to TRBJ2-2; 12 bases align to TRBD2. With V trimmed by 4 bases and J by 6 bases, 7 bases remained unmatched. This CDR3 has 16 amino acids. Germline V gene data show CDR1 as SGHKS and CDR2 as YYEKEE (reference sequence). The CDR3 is CASSPLAGGSSGELFF. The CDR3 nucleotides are TGTGCCAGCAGCCCTCTAGCGGGAGGGTCGTCCGGGGAGCTGTTTTTT.

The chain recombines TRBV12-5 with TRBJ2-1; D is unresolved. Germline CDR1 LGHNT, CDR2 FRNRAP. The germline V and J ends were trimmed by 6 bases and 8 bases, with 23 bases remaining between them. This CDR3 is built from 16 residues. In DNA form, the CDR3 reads TGTGCTAGTGGGGGCGATGGGAATGACTGGTCCGATGAGCAGTTCTTC. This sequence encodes CASGGDGNDWSDEQFF.

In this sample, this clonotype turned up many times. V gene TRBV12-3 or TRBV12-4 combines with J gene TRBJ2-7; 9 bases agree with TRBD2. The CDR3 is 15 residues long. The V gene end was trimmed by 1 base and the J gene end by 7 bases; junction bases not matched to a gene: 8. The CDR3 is CASSLGGGRAWEQYF. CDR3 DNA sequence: TGTGCCAGCAGTTTAGGGGGCGGGAGGGCCTGGGAGCAGTACTTC.

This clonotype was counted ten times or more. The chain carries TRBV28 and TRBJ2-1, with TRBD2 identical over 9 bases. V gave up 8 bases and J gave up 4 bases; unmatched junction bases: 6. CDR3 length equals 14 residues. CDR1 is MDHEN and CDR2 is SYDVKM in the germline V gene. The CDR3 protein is CASLGSGGYNEQFF. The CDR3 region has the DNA TGTGCCAGCCTTGGTAGCGGGGGATACAATGAGCAGTTCTTC.

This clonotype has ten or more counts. The CDR3 DNA reads as TGTGCCAGCAGTACCACCCACGGACAGAAAAACTACGAGCAGTACTTC. It is translated as CASSTTHGQKNYEQYF. The chain recombines TRBV6-2 or TRBV6-3 with TRBJ2-7; possible D gene TRBD1, 6 bases. The germline gives CDR1 MNHEY, CDR2 SVGEGT. Trimming shortened V by 5 bases and J by 3 bases, and 20 bases separated the two germline ends. The CDR3 loop spans 16 amino acids.

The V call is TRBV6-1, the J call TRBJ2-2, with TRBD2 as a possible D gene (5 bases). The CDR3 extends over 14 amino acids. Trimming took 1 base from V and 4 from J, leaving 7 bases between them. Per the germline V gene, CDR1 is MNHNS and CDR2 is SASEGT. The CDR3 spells CASSEDLATGELFF. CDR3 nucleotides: TGTGCCAGCAGTGAAGATCTAGCCACCGGGGAGCTGTTTTTT.

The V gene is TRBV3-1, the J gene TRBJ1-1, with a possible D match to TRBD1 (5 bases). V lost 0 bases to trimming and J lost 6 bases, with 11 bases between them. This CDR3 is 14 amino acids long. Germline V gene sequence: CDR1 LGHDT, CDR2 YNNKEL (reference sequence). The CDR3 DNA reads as TGTGCCAGCAGCCAAGACTTGATAGGGGCTGAAGCTTTCTTT. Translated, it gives CASSQDLIGAEAFF.

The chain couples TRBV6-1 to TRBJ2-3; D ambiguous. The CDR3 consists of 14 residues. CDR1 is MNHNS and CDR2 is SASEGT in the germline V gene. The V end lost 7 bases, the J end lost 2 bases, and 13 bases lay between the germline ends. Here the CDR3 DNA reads TGTGCCAGCATCCCCCTTGGATTCACAGATACGCAGTATTTT. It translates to CASIPLGFTDTQYF.

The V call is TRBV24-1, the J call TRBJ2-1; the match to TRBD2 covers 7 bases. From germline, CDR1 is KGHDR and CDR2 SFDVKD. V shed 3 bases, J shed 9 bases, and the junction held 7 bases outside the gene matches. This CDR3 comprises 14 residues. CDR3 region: CATSDPGLGVEQFF. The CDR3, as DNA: TGTGCCACCAGTGATCCCGGACTAGGAGTTGAGCAGTTCTTC.

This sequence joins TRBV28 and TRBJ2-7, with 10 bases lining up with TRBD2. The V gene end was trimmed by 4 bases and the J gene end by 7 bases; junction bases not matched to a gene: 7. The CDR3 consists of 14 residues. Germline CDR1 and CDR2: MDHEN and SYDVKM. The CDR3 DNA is TGTGCCAGCAGTTCGCTACTAGCGGGGAGTGAGCAGTACTTC. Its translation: CASSSLLAGSEQYF.

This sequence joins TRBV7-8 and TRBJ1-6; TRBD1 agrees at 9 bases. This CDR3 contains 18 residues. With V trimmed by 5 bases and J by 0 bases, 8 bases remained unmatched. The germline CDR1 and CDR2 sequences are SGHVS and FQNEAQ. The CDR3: CASSPPGQGSSYNSPLHF. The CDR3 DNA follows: TGTGCCAGCAGCCCCCCGGGACAGGGAAGCTCCTATAATTCACCCCTCCACTTT.

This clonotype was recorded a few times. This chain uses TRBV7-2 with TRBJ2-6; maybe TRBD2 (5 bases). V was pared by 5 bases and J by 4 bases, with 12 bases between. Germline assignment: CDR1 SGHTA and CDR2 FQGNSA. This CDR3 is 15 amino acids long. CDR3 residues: CASSTSGVGANVLTF. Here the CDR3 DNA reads TGTGCCAGCAGCACGTCCGGGGTGGGGGCCAACGTCCTGACTTTC.

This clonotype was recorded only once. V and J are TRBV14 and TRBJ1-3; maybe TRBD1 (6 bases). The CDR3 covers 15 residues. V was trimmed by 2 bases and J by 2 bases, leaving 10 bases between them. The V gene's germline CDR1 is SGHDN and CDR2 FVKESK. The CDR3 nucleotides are TGTGCCAGCAGCCAAAGGTGGGACACTGGAAACACCATATATTTT. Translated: CASSQRWDTGNTIYF.

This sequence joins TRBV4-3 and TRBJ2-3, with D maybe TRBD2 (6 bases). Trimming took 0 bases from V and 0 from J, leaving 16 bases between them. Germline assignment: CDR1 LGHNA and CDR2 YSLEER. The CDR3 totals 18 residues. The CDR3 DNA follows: TGCGCCAGCAGCCAAGAACCGACTAGGCCAACTAGCACAGATACGCAGTATTTT. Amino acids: CASSQEPTRPTSTDTQYF.

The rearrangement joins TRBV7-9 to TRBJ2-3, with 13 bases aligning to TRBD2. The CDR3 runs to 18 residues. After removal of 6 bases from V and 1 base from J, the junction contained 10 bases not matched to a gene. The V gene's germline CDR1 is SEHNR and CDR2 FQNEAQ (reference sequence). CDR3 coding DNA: TGTGCCAGCAGTCCCGGTTGGACTAGCGGGAGTGGCACAGATACGCAGTATTTT. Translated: CASSPGWTSGSGTDTQYF.

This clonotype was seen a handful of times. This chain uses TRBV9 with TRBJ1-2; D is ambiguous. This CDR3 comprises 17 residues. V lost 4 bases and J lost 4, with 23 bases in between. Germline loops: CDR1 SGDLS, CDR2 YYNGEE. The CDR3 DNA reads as TGTGCCAGCAGCCCATCCGGTGGCGAATTGATTCCCTATGGCTACACCTTC. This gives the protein CASSPSGGELIPYGYTF.

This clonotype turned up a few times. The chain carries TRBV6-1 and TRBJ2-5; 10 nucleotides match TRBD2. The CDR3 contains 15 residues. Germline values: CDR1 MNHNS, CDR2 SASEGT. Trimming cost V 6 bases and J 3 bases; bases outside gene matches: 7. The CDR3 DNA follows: TGTGCCAGCAGCCAACCCGGGACTAGCGAAGAGACCCAGTACTTC. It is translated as CASSQPGTSEETQYF.